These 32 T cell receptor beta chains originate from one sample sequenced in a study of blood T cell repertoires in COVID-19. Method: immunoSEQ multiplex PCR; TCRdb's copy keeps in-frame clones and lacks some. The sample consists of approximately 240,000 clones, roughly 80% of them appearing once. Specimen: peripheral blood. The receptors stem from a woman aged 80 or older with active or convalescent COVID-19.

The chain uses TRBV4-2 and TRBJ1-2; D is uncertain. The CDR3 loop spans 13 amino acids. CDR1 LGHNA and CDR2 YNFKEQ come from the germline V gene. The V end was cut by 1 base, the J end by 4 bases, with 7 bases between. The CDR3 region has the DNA TGTGCCAGCAGCCAAGTTCTCTTCTATGGCTACACCTTC. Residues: CASSQVLFYGYTF.

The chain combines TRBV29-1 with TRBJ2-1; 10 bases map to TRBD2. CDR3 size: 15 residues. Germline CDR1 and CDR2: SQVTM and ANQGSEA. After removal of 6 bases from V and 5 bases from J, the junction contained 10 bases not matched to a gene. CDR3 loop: CSVQGGLALHNEQFF. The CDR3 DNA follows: TGCAGCGTCCAAGGGGGACTAGCGCTTCACAATGAGCAGTTCTTC.

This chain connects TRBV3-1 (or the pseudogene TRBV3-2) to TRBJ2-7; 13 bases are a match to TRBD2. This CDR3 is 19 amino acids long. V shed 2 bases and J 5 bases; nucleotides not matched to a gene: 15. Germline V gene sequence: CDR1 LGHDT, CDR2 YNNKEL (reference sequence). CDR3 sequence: CASSQKAGTSGRAADEQYF. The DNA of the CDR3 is TGTGCCAGCAGCCAAAAAGCCGGTACTAGCGGGAGGGCCGCAGACGAGCAGTACTTC.

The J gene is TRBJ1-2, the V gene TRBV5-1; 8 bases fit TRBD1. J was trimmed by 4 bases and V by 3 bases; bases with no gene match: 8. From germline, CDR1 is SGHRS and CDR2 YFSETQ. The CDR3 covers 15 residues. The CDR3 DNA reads TGCGCCAGCAGCTCAGGACAGGGAGGGTTCTATGGCTACACCTTC. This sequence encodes CASSSGQGGFYGYTF.

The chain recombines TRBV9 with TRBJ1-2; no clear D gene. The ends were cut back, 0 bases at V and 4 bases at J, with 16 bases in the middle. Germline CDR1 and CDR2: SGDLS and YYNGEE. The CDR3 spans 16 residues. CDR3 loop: CASSVVGDSPRYGYTF. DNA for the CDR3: TGTGCCAGCAGCGTAGTGGGAGATAGCCCCCGCTATGGCTACACCTTC.

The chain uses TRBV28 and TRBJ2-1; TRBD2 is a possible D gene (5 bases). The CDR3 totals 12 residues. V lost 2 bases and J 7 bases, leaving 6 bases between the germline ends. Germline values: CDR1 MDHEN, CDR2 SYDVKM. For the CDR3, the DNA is TGTGCCAGCAGTTTAAGGGAGAATGAGCAGTTCTTC. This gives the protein CASSLRENEQFF.

For the CDR3, the DNA is TGTGCCAGCAGCCTACGTGGGGCGAACACTGAAGCTTTCTTT. This sequence encodes CASSLRGANTEAFF. The V call is TRBV14, the J call TRBJ1-1; TRBD1 is a possible D gene (5 bases). Per the germline V gene, CDR1 is SGHDN and CDR2 is FVKESK. CDR3 length: 14 residues. V was cut by 4 bases and J by 1 base, with 10 bases left in between.

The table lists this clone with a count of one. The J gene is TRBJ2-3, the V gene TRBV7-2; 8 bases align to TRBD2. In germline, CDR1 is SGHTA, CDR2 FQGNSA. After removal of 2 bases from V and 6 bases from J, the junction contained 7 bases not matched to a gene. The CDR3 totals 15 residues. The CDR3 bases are TGTGCCAGCAGCTTATGGAGCGGGAGCGGGGATACGCAGTATTTT. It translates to CASSLWSGSGDTQYF.

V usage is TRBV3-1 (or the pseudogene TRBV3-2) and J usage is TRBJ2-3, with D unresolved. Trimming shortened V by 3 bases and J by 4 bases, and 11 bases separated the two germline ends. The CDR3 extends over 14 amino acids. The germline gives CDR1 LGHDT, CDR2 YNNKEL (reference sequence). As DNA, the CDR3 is TGTGCCAGCAGCCAGAACTTACGGGCAGATACGCAGTATTTT. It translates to CASSQNLRADTQYF.

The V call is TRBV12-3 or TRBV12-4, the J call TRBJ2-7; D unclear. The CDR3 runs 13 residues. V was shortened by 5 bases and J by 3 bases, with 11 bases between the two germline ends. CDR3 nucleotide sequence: TGTGCCAGCAGTCCATTCTTAGACTACGAGCAGTACTTC. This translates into CASSPFLDYEQYF.

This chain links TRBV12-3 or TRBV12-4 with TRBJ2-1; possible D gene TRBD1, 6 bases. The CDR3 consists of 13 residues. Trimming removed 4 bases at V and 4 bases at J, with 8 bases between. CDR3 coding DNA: TGTGCCAGCAGTTCGCAGGGGTACAATGAGCAGTTCTTC. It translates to CASSSQGYNEQFF.

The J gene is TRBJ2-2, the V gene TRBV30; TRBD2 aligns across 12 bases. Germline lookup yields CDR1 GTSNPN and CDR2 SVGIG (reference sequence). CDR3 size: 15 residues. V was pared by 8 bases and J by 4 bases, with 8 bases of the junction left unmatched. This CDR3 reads CAGLAGPGSTGELFF. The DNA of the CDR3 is TGTGCCGGACTAGCGGGACCCGGCAGCACCGGGGAGCTGTTTTTT.

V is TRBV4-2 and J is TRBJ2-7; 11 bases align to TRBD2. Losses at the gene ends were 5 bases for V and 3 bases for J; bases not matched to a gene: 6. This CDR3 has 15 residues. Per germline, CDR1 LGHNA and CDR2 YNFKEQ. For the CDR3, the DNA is TGTGCCAGCAGCGTTAGCGGGGGGGTTGACTACGAGCAGTACTTC. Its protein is CASSVSGGVDYEQYF.

CDR3 sequence: CASSSRDLAKNIQYF. The CDR3 DNA reads TGTGCCAGCAGCTCCAGGGACTTAGCCAAAAACATTCAGTACTTC. The V and J genes are TRBV5-5 and TRBJ2-4; weak D call: TRBD2 (6 bases). This CDR3 contains 15 residues. Germline CDR1 and CDR2: SGHKS and YYEKEE (reference sequence). Trimming removed 3 bases at V and 0 bases at J, with 10 bases between.

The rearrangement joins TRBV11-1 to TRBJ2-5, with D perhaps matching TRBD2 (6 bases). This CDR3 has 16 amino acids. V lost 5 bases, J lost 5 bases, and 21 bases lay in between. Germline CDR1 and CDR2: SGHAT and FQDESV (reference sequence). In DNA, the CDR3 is TGTGCCAGCAGCCCCCAGGGAGGCTACAGACAGGAGACCCAGTACTTC. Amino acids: CASSPQGGYRQETQYF. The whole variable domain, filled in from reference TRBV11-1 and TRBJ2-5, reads EAEVAQSPRYKITEKSQAVAFWCDPISGHATLYWYRQILGQGPELLVQFQDESVVDDSQLPKDRFSAERLKGVDSTLKIQPAELGDSAMYLCASSPQGGYRQETQYFGPGTRLLVL.

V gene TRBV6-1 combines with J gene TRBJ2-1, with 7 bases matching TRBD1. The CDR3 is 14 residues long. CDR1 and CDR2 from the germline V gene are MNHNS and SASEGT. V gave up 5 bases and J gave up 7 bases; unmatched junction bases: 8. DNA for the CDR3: TGTGCCAGCAGTCGCTCGACAGGGTATAATGAGCAGTTCTTC. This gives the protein CASSRSTGYNEQFF.

CDR3 region: CASSLVSAGGPYEQYF. The CDR3 region has the DNA TGTGCCAGCAGCTTAGTCAGTGCGGGAGGGCCCTACGAGCAGTACTTC. The chain employs TRBV7-2 and TRBJ2-7, with 9 bases matching TRBD2. Trimming at V came to 1 base and at J to 2 bases, leaving 6 bases not matched to a gene. In germline, CDR1 is SGHTA, CDR2 FQGNSA. This CDR3 spans 16 amino acids.

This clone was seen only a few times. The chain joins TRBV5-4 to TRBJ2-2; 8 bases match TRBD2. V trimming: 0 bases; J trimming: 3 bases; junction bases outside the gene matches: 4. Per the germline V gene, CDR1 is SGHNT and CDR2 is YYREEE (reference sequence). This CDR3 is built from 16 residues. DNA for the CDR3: TGTGCCAGCAGCTTGGCAGGAGCGGGGGACACCGGGGAGCTGTTTTTT. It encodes CASSLAGAGDTGELFF.

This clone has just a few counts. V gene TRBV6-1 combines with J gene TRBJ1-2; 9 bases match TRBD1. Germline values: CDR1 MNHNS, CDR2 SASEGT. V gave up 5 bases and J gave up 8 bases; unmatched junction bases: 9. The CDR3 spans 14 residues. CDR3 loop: CASSRDREAWGYTF. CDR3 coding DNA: TGTGCCAGCAGTCGGGACAGGGAGGCTTGGGGCTACACCTTC.

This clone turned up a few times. This CDR3 is CASSLDIDTEAFF. CDR3 bases: TGTGCCAGCTCACTGGACATAGATACTGAAGCTTTCTTT. The chain couples TRBV18 to TRBJ1-1; weak D call: TRBD1 (5 bases). The V end lost 4 bases, the J end lost 5 bases, and 11 bases lay between the germline ends. Germline V gene data show CDR1 as KGHSH and CDR2 as LQKENI. The CDR3 spans 13 residues.

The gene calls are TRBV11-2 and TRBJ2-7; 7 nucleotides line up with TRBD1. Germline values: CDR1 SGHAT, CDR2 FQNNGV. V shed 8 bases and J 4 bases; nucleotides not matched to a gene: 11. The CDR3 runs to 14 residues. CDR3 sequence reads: CASPYRQGRYEQYF. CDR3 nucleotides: TGTGCCAGCCCTTACCGACAGGGTAGGTACGAGCAGTACTTC.

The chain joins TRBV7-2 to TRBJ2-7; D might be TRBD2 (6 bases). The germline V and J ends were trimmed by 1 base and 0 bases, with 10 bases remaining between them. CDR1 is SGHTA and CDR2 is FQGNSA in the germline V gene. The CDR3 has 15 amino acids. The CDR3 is CASSLEAGSSYEQYF. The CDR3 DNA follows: TGTGCCAGCAGCTTAGAAGCGGGTAGCTCCTACGAGCAGTACTTC.

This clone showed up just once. CDR3 sequence reads: CASSERDRGPEQYF. CDR3 DNA: TGTGCCAGCAGTGAAAGGGACAGGGGTCCCGAGCAGTACTTC. V is TRBV2 and J is TRBJ2-7; 10 bases match TRBD1. V shed 2 bases, J shed 6 bases, and the junction held 4 bases outside the gene matches. The CDR3 is 14 amino acids. Germline V gene lookup returns CDR1 SNHLY and CDR2 FYNNEI.

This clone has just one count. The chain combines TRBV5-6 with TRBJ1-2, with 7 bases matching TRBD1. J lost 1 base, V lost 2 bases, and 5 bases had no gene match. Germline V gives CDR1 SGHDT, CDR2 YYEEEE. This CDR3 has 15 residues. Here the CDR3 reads CASSLGQEYNYGYTF. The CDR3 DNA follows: TGTGCCAGCAGCTTAGGACAGGAGTATAACTATGGCTACACCTTC.

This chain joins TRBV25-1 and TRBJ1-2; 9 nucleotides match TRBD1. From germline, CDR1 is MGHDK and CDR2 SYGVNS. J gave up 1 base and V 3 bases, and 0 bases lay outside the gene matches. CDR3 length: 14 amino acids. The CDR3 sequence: CASSETGGNYGYTF. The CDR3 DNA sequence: TGTGCCAGCAGTGAGACAGGGGGTAACTATGGCTACACCTTC.

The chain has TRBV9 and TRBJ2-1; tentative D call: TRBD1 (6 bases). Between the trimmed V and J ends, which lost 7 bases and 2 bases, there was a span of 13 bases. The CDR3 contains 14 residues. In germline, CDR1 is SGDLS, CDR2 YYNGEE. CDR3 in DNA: TGTGCCAGCGCCAGGGGCGACGCCTACAATGAGCAGTTCTTC. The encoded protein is CASARGDAYNEQFF.

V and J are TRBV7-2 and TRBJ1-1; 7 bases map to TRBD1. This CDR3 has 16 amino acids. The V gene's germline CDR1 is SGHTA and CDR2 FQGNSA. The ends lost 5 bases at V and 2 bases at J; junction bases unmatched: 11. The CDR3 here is CASSLLEGALNTEAFF. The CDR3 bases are TGTGCCAGCAGCCTTCTTGAGGGGGCCCTTAACACTGAAGCTTTCTTT.

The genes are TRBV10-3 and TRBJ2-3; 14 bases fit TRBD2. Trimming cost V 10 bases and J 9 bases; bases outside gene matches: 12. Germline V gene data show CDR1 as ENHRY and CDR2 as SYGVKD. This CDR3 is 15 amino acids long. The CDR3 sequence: CATRPGLAGEGTQYF. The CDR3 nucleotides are TGTGCCACCCGCCCGGGACTAGCGGGGGAGGGGACGCAGTATTTT.

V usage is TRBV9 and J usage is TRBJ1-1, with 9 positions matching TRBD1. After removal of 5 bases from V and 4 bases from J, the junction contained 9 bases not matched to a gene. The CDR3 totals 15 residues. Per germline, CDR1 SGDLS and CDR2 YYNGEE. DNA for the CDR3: TGTGCCAGCAGTGTACAGGGGGCTGGGAGCACTGAAGCTTTCTTT. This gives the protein CASSVQGAGSTEAFF.

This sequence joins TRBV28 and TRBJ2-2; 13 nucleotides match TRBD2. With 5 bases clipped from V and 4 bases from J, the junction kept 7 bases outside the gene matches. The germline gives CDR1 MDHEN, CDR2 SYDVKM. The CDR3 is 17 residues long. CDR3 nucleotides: TGTGCCAGCAGTCTTTCACTAGCGGGGGGGCCCACCGGGGAGCTGTTTTTT. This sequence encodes CASSLSLAGGPTGELFF. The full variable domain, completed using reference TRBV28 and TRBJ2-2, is DVKVTQSSRYLVKRTGEKVFLECVQDMDHENMFWYRQDPGLGLRLIYFSYDVKMKEKGDIPEGYSVSREKKERFSLILESASTNQTSMYLCASSLSLAGGPTGELFFGEGSRLTVL.

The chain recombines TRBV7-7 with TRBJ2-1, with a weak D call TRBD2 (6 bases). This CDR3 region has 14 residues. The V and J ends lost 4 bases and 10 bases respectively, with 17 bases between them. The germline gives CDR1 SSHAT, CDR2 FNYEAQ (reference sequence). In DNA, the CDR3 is TGTGCCAGCAGCTCTAGCGTACCTGGGTGGGAGCAGTTCTTC. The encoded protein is CASSSSVPGWEQFF.

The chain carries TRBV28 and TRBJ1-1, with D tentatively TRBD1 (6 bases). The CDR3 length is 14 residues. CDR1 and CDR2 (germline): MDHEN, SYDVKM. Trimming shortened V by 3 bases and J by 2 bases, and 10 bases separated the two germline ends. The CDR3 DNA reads TGTGCCAGCAGTTTTGGGGGCGAAAACACTGAAGCTTTCTTT. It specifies CASSFGGENTEAFF.